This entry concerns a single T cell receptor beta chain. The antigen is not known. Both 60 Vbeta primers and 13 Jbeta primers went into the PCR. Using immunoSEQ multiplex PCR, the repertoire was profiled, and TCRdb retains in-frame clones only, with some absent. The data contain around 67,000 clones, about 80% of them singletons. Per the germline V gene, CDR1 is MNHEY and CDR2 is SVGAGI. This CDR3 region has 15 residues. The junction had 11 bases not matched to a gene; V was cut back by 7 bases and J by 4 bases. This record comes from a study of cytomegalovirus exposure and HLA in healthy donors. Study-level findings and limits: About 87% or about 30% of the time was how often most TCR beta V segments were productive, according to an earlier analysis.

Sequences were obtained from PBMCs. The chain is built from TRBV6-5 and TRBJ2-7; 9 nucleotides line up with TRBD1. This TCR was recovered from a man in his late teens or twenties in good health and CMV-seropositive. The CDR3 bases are TGTGCCAGCACCGTCAGACAGGGGGTACATTACGAGCAGTACTTC. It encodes CASTVRQGVHYEQYF.